The 30 T cell receptor beta chains below were found in one sample sequenced in a study of shared clonotypes between healthy human individuals (TCRdb year 2020). Library preparation employed the immunoSEQ multiplex PCR assay. TCRdb re-hosts the immuneACCESS table, in-frame sequences only. Its copies lack some clones; in the studies checked, an unresolved V gene accounts for under half of them, and the cause for the rest is not known. The sample table holds hundreds of thousands of clones, of which about 91% were seen once. The ten largest make up roughly 24% of the sample. CD8 naive samples were obtained by positive selection for CCR7 among CD45RO-negative cells, yielding a CD45RA+CCR7+ population from which TemRA cells were excluded. Material for sequencing was naive CD8+ T cells sorted from blood. Reading the label with the study, this specimen's cell subset or site is: CD45RA+CCR7+. Receptor source: a man aged 25 to 40 in good health.

J is TRBJ1-4 and V is TRBV30, with 7 bases aligning to TRBD1. Germline V gene data show CDR1 as GTSNPN and CDR2 as SVGIG (reference sequence). There are 14 residues in the CDR3. Unmatched junction bases numbered 3, after V lost 1 base and J lost 4 bases. The DNA of the CDR3 is TGTGCCTGGAGTGGAGGGACAGTTAATGAAAAACTGTTTTTT. This gives the protein CAWSGGTVNEKLFF.

The rearrangement uses TRBV12-5 and TRBJ1-1; tentative D call: TRBD1 (5 bases). The V end lost 7 bases, the J end lost 3 bases, and 27 bases lay between the germline ends. The V gene's germline CDR1 is LGHNT and CDR2 FRNRAP. This CDR3 has 18 residues. CDR3: CASAPAGLGVDGDTEAFF. Here the CDR3 DNA reads TGTGCTAGTGCTCCCGCGGGGCTAGGGGTTGATGGTGACACTGAAGCTTTCTTT.

Worth noting for this clone: Other DNA sequences in the sample encode the same CDR3. This rearrangement joins TRBV27 to TRBJ2-7; no clear D gene. Germline CDR1 is MNHEY and CDR2 is SMNVEV (reference sequence). Trimming removed 4 bases at V and 1 base at J, with 8 bases between. The CDR3 is made up of 13 amino acids. The CDR3 region has the DNA TGTGCCAGCAGTTCCTTCCTTTCCTACGAGCAGTACTTC. The encoded protein is CASSSFLSYEQYF.

V and J are TRBV7-9 and TRBJ1-1; D is uncertain. The CDR3 has 12 residues. Germline values: CDR1 SEHNR, CDR2 FQNEAQ (reference sequence). V was cut by 3 bases and J by 8 bases, with 10 bases left in between. CDR3 DNA: TGTGCCAGCAGCTTCTATGAAATCGAAGCTTTCTTT. This sequence encodes CASSFYEIEAFF.

The chain combines TRBV7-3 with TRBJ2-5, with D possibly called TRBD1 or TRBD2 (5 bases each). V was shortened by 5 bases and J by 4 bases, with 14 bases between the two germline ends. CDR1 is SGHTA and CDR2 is FQGTGA in the germline V gene. CDR3 length: 14 amino acids. The CDR3 DNA reads as TGTGCCAGCAGCGAAGGGACGAGCGGAGAGACCCAGTACTTC. It translates to CASSEGTSGETQYF.

This rearrangement joins TRBV11-3 to TRBJ2-2, with 7 bases lining up with TRBD2. The CDR3 length is 14 residues. Germline lookup yields CDR1 SGHNT and CDR2 YENEEA. The J segment lost 7 bases and the V segment lost 3 bases, leaving 5 bases of the junction unmatched. CDR3 bases: TGTGCCAGCAGCTTTGGCGGGAGTAGCGGGGAGCTGTTTTTT. It codes for CASSFGGSSGELFF.

This rearrangement joins TRBV6-5 to TRBJ1-1, with 7 bases identical to TRBD1. Germline V gives CDR1 MNHEY, CDR2 SVGAGI. This CDR3 comprises 14 residues. V was clipped by 5 bases and J by 4 bases; unmatched bases: 7. CDR3 amino acids: CASSRGGAGTEAFF. CDR3 DNA: TGTGCCAGCAGTCGAGGGGGCGCAGGCACTGAAGCTTTCTTT.

Remarks on this clone: Other DNA sequences in the same sample also yield this CDR3. The chain links TRBV7-9 to TRBJ2-1, with D perhaps assigned TRBD1 or TRBD2 (5 bases each). Germline CDR1 reads SEHNR; CDR2 reads FQNEAQ (reference sequence). Deletions cut 1 base from V and 2 bases from J, with 9 bases between. This CDR3 comprises 15 residues. This CDR3 reads CASSLGGGPYNEQFF. CDR3 DNA sequence: TGTGCCAGCAGCTTAGGGGGCGGGCCCTACAATGAGCAGTTCTTC. Full variable domain (outside the CDR3, taken from reference TRBV7-9 and TRBJ2-1): DTGVSQNPRHKITKRGQNVTFRCDPISEHNRLYWYRQTLGQGPEFLTYFQNEAQLEKSRLLSDRFSAERPKGSFSTLEIQRTEQGDSAMYLCASSLGGGPYNEQFFGPGTRLTVL.

This clone was detected only once. This chain uses TRBV6-5 with TRBJ1-1, with TRBD1 identical over 9 bases. The V and J ends lost 2 bases and 10 bases, in that order; junction bases with no gene match: 5. Germline V CDR1 and CDR2: MNHEY, SVGAGI. The CDR3 runs to 13 residues. This CDR3 reads CASSYGLGQGAFF. As DNA, the CDR3 is TGTGCCAGCAGTTACGGGTTGGGACAGGGAGCTTTCTTT.

The CDR3 DNA follows: TGTGCCAGCAGTGGGCTAGCGGGAGTCTACGAGCAGTACTTC. It translates to CASSGLAGVYEQYF. The V and J genes are TRBV28 and TRBJ2-7, with 10 bases aligning to TRBD2. The length of the CDR3 is 14 residues. The germline V gene encodes CDR1 MDHEN and CDR2 SYDVKM. Trimming cost V 5 bases and J 3 bases; bases outside gene matches: 4.

This chain connects TRBV2 to TRBJ1-6; perhaps TRBD1 as D (6 bases). Trimming stripped 1 base from V and 4 bases from J, with 11 bases between. This CDR3 spans 16 amino acids. Germline V gene lookup returns CDR1 SNHLY and CDR2 FYNNEI. The CDR3 bases are TGTGCCAGCAGTGAAGAGGGCAGGGGTTATAATTCACCCCTCCACTTT. This codes for CASSEEGRGYNSPLHF.

The V gene is TRBV28, the J gene TRBJ2-3; the match to TRBD2 covers 8 bases. There are 16 residues in the CDR3. CDR1 is MDHEN, CDR2 SYDVKM, per germline. The ends lost 3 bases at V and 0 bases at J; junction bases unmatched: 5. CDR3 nucleotide sequence: TGTGCCAGCAGTTTTACTAGCGGTACTAGCACAGATACGCAGTATTTT. Translation gives CASSFTSGTSTDTQYF.

This chain connects TRBV19 to TRBJ2-4, with TRBD2 matching 10 bases. The CDR3 sequence is 18 residues long. Trimming at V came to 8 bases and at J to 8 bases, leaving 21 bases not matched to a gene. Germline V lookup: CDR1 LNHDA, CDR2 SQIVND (reference sequence). This CDR3 reads CASSNIFLAGEVADIQYF. DNA of the CDR3: TGTGCCAGTTCGAACATCTTCCTAGCGGGAGAAGTTGCAGACATTCAGTACTTC.

The rearrangement links TRBV27 to TRBJ2-3, with TRBD2 identical over 7 bases. V shed 0 bases, J shed 4 bases, and the junction held 7 bases outside the gene matches. Germline V gene lookup returns CDR1 MNHEY and CDR2 SMNVEV (reference sequence). The CDR3 length is 16 residues. The CDR3: CASSLSAGDHSDTQYF. In DNA form, the CDR3 reads TGTGCCAGCAGTTTATCGGCGGGAGACCATTCAGATACGCAGTATTTT.

The CDR3, as DNA: TGTGCCAGCAGTGGCTATGCGGGAGCGAACTCCGAGCAGTACTTC. The encoded protein is CASSGYAGANSEQYF. The chain employs TRBV2 and TRBJ2-7, with 7 bases identical to TRBD2. V dropped 4 bases and J dropped 6; count of bases not matched to a gene: 12. Germline V lookup: CDR1 SNHLY, CDR2 FYNNEI. The CDR3 has 15 residues.

In DNA form, the CDR3 reads TGTGCCAGCAGTTCATTCAGGGGCGGCGGCTACGAGCAGTACTTC. This codes for CASSSFRGGGYEQYF. This rearrangement joins TRBV27 to TRBJ2-7, with D possibly TRBD1 on 6 matching bases. Germline V gives CDR1 MNHEY, CDR2 SMNVEV (reference sequence). CDR3 length: 15 residues. The V end lost 4 bases, the J end lost 3 bases, and 16 bases lay between the germline ends.

This clone appeared many times. The J gene is TRBJ2-2, the V gene TRBV28; maybe TRBD2 (6 bases). V dropped 6 bases and J dropped 0 bases, with 14 bases sitting between them. Looked up from germline, CDR1 is MDHEN and CDR2 is SYDVKM. The CDR3 has 16 residues. The CDR3 spells CASSLIRDSNTGELFF. The DNA for the CDR3 is TGTGCCAGCAGCCTAATCCGGGACTCGAACACCGGGGAGCTGTTTTTT.

The V and J genes are TRBV6-6 and TRBJ2-7, with 9 bases aligning to TRBD1. Trimming removed 0 bases from V and 3 bases from J; junction bases left unmatched: 6. The CDR3 consists of 16 residues. Germline CDR1 is MNHNY and CDR2 is SVGAGI (reference sequence). The CDR3 sequence: CASSYSVGQGSYEQYF. CDR3 DNA: TGTGCCAGCAGTTACTCGGTGGGACAGGGAAGCTACGAGCAGTACTTC.

The rearrangement links TRBV9 to TRBJ2-3, with 10 positions matching TRBD2. The CDR3 covers 19 residues. From germline, CDR1 is SGDLS and CDR2 YYNGEE. Germline trimming cut 3 bases from V and 4 bases from J; bases unmatched to any gene: 17. CDR3 residues: CASSAHTSVLAGSADTQYF. The CDR3 coding sequence is TGTGCCAGCAGCGCCCATACTTCGGTACTAGCGGGAAGCGCAGATACGCAGTATTTT.

CDR3 amino acids: CASRSSSSSYNEQFF. The CDR3 nucleotides are TGTGCCAGCAGGAGTAGCAGCAGCTCCTACAATGAGCAGTTCTTC. The rearrangement links TRBV7-3 to TRBJ2-1; no firm D call. The CDR3 consists of 15 residues. Between the trimmed V and J ends, which lost 6 bases and 0 bases, there was a span of 12 bases. Germline lookup yields CDR1 SGHTA and CDR2 FQGTGA. Looking up the rest from reference TRBV7-3 and TRBJ2-1 gives the full variable domain: GAGVSQTPSNKVTEKGKYVELRCDPISGHTALYWYRQSLGQGPEFLIYFQGTGAADDSGLPNDRFFAVRPEGSVSTLKIQRTERGDSAVYLCASRSSSSSYNEQFFGPGTRLTVL.

This rearrangement joins TRBV7-9 to TRBJ2-5; D is ambiguous. The CDR3 runs 13 residues. V was clipped by 2 bases and J by 2 bases, with 6 bases between them. Germline CDR1 SEHNR, CDR2 FQNEAQ (reference sequence). The CDR3 reads CASSLPLQETQYF. Here the CDR3 DNA reads TGTGCCAGCAGCTTACCACTACAAGAGACCCAGTACTTC.

The rearrangement links TRBV7-9 to TRBJ1-2; a possible D gene is TRBD1 (5 bases). Trimming left V 6 bases short and J 5 bases short, with 16 bases between. Germline CDR1 and CDR2: SEHNR and FQNEAQ (reference sequence). This CDR3 comprises 14 residues. The CDR3 nucleotides read TGTGCCAGCAGTCTTCCGGGACCCTCGTATGGCTACACCTTC. This encodes CASSLPGPSYGYTF.

The chain employs TRBV2 and TRBJ2-1; 7 nucleotides match TRBD1. Germline lookup yields CDR1 SNHLY and CDR2 FYNNEI. The V gene end was trimmed by 7 bases and the J gene end by 0 bases; junction bases not matched to a gene: 9. The CDR3 runs to 16 residues. The CDR3 DNA reads TGTGCCAGCATAAGACAGGGTCAAAGCTCCTACAATGAGCAGTTCTTC. Amino acid sequence: CASIRQGQSSYNEQFF.

Turning to this clone: The same CDR3 arises from other DNA sequences in this sample as well. The chain combines TRBV28 with TRBJ2-5, with a weak D call TRBD1 (5 bases). Trimming removed 2 bases at V and 2 bases at J, with 6 bases between. The CDR3 extends over 13 amino acids. Germline CDR1 is MDHEN and CDR2 is SYDVKM. DNA of the CDR3: TGTGCCAGCAGTTTAGACAGACAAGAGACCCAGTACTTC. Its translation: CASSLDRQETQYF.

The chain carries TRBV18 and TRBJ1-1, with D possibly being TRBD1 (6 bases). Germline values: CDR1 KGHSH, CDR2 LQKENI. The CDR3 has 17 residues. V shed 0 bases and J shed 0 bases, with 14 bases lying between them. The CDR3 here is CASSPPGQTNLNTEAFF. DNA of the CDR3: TGTGCCAGCTCACCACCGGGACAAACTAATTTGAACACTGAAGCTTTCTTT.

Concerning this clone itself: Other DNA sequences from this sample encode an identical CDR3 as well. The chain combines TRBV9 with TRBJ2-7, with D perhaps matching TRBD1 (5 bases). The V gene lost 4 bases and the J gene lost 3 bases, with 8 bases spanning the gap. Germline V gene sequence: CDR1 SGDLS, CDR2 YYNGEE. This CDR3 spans 12 amino acids. The CDR3, as DNA: TGTGCCAGCAGCTCTACAGGCTACGAGCAGTACTTC. Protein sequence: CASSSTGYEQYF.

CDR3 sequence reads: CASSLGVGTTLYEQYF. The CDR3 nucleotides read TGTGCCAGCAGCTTGGGTGTCGGGACGACCCTCTACGAGCAGTACTTC. The gene calls are TRBV5-6 and TRBJ2-7, with D perhaps matching TRBD1 or TRBD2 (5 bases each). The CDR3 contains 16 residues. Germline V gene sequence: CDR1 SGHDT, CDR2 YYEEEE. V lost 0 bases to trimming and J lost 3 bases, with 16 bases between them.

The CDR3 bases are TGTGCAAGTCGCTTAGCCCCGTGGAGGGAGACCCAGTACTTC. This translates into CASRLAPWRETQYF. The genes are TRBV12-2 and TRBJ2-5; the D call of TRBD2 is as the table states it, not checked on the DNA. TRBV12-2 is described as a pseudogene. The length of the CDR3 is 14 residues.

The rearrangement joins TRBV5-1 to TRBJ2-1, with 7 bases that match TRBD1. From germline, CDR1 is SGHRS and CDR2 YFSETQ. CDR3 length equals 15 residues. The V and J ends lost 3 bases and 9 bases, in that order; junction bases with no gene match: 12. The CDR3 coding sequence is TGCGCCAGCAGCTCAGGGACAGCCTCTGGGATTGAGCAGTTCTTC. Amino acid sequence: CASSSGTASGIEQFF.

The chain joins TRBV6-4 to TRBJ2-1; either TRBD1 or TRBD2 may supply D (5 bases each). V shed 6 bases and J shed 8 bases, with 20 bases lying between them. From germline, CDR1 is MRHNA and CDR2 SNTAGT. The CDR3 is 15 amino acids. CDR3 DNA: TGTGCCAGCAGCATCGGGGCGGGCAAGACGGATGAGCAGTTCTTC. This codes for CASSIGAGKTDEQFF.